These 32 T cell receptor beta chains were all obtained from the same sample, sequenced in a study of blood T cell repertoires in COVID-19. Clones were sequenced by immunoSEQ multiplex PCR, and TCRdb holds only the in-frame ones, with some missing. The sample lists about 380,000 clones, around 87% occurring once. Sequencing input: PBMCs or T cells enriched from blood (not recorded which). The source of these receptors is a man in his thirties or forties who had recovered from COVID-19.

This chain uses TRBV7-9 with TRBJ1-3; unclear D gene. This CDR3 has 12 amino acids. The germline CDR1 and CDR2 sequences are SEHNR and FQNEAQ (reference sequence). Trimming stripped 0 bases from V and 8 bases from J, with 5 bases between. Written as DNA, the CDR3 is TGTGCCAGCAGCTTAGCCGGGGACACCATATATTTT. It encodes CASSLAGDTIYF.

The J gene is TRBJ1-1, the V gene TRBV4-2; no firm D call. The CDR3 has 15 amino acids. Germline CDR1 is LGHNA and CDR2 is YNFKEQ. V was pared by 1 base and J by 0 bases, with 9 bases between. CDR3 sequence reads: CASSQGGFMNTEAFF. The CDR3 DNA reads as TGTGCCAGCAGCCAAGGAGGATTCATGAACACTGAAGCTTTCTTT.

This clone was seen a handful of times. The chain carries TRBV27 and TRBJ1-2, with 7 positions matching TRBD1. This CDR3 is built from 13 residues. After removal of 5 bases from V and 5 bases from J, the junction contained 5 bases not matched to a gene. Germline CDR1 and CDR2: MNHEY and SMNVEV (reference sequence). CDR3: CASSGTALYGYTF. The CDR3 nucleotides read TGTGCCAGCAGTGGGACAGCGCTATATGGCTACACCTTC.

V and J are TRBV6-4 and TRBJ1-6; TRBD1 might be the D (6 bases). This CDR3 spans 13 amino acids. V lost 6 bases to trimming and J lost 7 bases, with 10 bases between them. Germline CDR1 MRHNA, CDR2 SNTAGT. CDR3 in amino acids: CASRQGWNSPLHF. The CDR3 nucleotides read TGTGCCAGCAGACAGGGTTGGAATTCACCCCTCCACTTT.

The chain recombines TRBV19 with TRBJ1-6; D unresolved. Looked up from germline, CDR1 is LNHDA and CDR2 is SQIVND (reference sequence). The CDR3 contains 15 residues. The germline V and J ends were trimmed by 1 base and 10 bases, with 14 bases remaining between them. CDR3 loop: CASSIGITPGSPLHF. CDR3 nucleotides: TGTGCCAGTAGTATAGGGATCACTCCGGGGTCACCCCTCCACTTT.

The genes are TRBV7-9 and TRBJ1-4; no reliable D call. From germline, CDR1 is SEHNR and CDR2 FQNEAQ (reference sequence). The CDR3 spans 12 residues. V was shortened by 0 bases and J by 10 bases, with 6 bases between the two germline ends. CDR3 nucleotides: TGTGCCAGCAGCTTAGCGCGGGGAAAACTGTTTTTT. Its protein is CASSLARGKLFF.

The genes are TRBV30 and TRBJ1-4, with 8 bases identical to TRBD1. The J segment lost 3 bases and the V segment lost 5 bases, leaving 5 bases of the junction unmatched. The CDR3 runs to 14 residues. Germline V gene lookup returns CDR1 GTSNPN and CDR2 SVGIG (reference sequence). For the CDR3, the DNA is TGTGCCTGGGGACAGGGCGCAGCTAATGAAAAACTGTTTTTT. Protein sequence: CAWGQGAANEKLFF.

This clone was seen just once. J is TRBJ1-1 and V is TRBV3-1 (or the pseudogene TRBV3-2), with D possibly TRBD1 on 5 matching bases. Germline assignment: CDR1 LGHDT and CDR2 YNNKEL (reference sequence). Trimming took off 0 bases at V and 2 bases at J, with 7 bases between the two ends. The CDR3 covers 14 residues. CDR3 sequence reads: CASSQDRANTEAFF. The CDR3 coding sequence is TGTGCCAGCAGCCAAGACAGGGCCAACACTGAAGCTTTCTTT.

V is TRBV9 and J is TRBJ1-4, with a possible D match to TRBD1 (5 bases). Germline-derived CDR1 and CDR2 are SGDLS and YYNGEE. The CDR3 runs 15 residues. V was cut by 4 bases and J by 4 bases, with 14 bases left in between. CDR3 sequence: CASSLAGGINEKLFF. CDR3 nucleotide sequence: TGTGCCAGCAGCCTCGCGGGGGGTATTAATGAAAAACTGTTTTTT.

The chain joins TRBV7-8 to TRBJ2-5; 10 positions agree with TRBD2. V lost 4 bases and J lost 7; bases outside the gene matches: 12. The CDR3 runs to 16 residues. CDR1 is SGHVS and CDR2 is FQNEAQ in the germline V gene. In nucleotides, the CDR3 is TGTGCCAGCAGCTCCCTAGCGGGGGAACCGGGCGGGACCCAGTACTTC. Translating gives CASSSLAGEPGGTQYF.

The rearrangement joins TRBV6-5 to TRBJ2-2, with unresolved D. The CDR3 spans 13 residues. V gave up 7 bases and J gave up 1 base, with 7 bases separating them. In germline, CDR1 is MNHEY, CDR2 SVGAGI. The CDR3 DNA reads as TGTGCCAGCACCCTCGGGAACACCGGGGAGCTGTTTTTT. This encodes CASTLGNTGELFF.

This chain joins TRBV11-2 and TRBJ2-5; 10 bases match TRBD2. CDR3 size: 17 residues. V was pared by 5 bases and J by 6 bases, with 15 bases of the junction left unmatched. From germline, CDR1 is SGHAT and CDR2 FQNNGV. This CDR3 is CASSAGGERGGLKTQYF. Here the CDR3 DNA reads TGTGCCAGCAGCGCCGGCGGTGAGCGGGGGGGCCTGAAGACCCAGTACTTC.

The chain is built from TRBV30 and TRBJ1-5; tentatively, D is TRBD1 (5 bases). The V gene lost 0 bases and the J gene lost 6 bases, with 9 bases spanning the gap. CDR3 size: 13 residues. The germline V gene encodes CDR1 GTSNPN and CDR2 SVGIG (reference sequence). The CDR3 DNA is TGTGCCTGGAGTGTACAGGTGGGTCAGCCCCAGCATTTT. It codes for CAWSVQVGQPQHF.

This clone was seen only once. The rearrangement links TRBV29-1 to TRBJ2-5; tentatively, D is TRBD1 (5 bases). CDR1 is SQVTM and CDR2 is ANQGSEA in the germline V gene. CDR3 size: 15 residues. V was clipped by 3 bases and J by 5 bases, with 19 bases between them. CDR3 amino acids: CSVDYQGAPGETQYF. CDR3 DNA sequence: TGCAGCGTTGATTACCAGGGCGCCCCTGGGGAGACCCAGTACTTC.

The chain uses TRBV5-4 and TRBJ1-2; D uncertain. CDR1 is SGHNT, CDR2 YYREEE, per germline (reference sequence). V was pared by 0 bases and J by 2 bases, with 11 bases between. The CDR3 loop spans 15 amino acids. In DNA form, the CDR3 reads TGTGCCAGCAGCTTGGATGAGGGTTCCAACTATGGCTACACCTTC. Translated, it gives CASSLDEGSNYGYTF.

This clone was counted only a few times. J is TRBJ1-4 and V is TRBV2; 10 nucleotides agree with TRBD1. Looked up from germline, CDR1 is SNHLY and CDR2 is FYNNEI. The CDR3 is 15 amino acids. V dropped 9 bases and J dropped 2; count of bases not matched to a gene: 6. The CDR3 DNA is TGTGCCAGTACCAGGGACAGGGGCACTAATGAAAAACTGTTTTTT. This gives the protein CASTRDRGTNEKLFF. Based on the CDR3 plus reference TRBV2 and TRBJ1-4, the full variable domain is EPEVTQTPSHQVTQMGQEVILRCVPISNHLYFYWYRQILGQKVEFLVSFYNNEISEKSEIFDDQFSVERPDGSNFTLKIRSTKLEDSAMYFCASTRDRGTNEKLFFGSGTQLSVL.

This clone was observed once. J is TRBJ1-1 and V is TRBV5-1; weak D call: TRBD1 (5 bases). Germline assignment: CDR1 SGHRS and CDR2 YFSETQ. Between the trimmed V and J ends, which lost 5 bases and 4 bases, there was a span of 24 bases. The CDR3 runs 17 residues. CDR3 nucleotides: TGCGCCAGCAGTAAGGATGTGGCAGGACGCAGGGTCACTGAAGCTTTCTTT. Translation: CASSKDVAGRRVTEAFF.

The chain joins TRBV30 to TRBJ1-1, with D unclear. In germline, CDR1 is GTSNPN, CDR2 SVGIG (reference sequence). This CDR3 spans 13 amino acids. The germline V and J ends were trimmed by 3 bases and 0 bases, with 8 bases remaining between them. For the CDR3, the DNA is TGTGCCTGGAGCGCGGATTTGAACACTGAAGCTTTCTTT. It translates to CAWSADLNTEAFF.

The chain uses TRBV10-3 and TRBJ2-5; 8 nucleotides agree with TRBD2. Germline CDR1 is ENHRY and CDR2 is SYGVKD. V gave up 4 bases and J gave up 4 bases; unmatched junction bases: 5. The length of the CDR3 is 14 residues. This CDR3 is CAISGSGGAETQYF. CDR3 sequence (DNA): TGTGCCATCAGTGGAAGCGGGGGAGCAGAGACCCAGTACTTC.

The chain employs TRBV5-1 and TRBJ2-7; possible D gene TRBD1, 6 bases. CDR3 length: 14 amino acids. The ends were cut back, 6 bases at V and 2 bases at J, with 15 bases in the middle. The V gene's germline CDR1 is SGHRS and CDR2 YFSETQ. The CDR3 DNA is TGCGCCAGCAACTGGGGGACACTACCCTACGAGCAGTACTTC. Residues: CASNWGTLPYEQYF.

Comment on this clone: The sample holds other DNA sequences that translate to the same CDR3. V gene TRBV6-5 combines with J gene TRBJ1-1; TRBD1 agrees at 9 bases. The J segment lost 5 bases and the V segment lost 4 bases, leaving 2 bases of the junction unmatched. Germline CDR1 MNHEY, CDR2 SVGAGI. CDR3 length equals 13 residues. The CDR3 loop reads CASSSTGGTEAFF. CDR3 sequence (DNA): TGTGCCAGCAGTTCGACAGGGGGAACTGAAGCTTTCTTT.

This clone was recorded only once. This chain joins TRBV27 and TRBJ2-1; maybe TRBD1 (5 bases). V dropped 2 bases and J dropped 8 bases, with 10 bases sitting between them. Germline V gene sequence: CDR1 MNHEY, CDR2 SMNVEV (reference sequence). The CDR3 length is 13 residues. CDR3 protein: CASSLLGVDEQFF. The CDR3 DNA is TGTGCCAGCAGTTTACTAGGGGTCGATGAGCAGTTCTTC.

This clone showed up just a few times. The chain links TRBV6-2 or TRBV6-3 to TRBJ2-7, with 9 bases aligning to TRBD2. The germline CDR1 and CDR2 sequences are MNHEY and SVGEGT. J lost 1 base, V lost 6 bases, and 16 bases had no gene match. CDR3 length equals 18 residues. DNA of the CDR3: TGTGCCAGCAGCCCAATAGCGGGGGCGCCCTCCTTTTCCTACGAGCAGTACTTC. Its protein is CASSPIAGAPSFSYEQYF.

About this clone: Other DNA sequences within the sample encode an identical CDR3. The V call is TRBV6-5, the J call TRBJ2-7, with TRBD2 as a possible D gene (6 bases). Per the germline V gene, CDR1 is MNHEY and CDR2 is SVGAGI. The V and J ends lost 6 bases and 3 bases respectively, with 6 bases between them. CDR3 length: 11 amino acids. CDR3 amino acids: CASSGGYEQYF. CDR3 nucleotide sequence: TGTGCCAGCAGCGGGGGCTACGAGCAGTACTTC.

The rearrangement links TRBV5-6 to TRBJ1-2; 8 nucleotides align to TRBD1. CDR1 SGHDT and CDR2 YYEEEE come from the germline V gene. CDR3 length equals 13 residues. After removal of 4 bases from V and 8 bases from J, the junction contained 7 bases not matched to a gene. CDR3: CASSRTTGVGYTF. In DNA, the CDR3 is TGTGCCAGCAGCAGAACGACAGGGGTAGGCTACACCTTC. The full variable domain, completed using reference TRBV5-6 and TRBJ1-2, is DAGVTQSPTHLIKTRGQQVTLRCSPKSGHDTVSWYQQALGQGPQFIFQYYEEEERQRGNFPDRFSGHQFPNYSSELNVNALLLGDSALYLCASSRTTGVGYTFGSGTRLTVV.

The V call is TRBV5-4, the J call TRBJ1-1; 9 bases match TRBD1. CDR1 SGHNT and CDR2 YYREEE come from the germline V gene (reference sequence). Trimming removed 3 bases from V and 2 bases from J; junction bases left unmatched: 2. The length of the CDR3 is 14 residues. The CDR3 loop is CASSWDRVNTEAFF. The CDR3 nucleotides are TGTGCCAGCAGCTGGGACAGGGTCAACACTGAAGCTTTCTTT. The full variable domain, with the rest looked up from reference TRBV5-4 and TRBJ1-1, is ETGVTQSPTHLIKTRGQQVTLRCSSQSGHNTVSWYQQALGQGPQFIFQYYREEENGRGNFPPRFSGLQFPNYSSELNVNALELDDSALYLCASSWDRVNTEAFFGQGTRLTVV.

The CDR3 region has the DNA TGTGCCAGCAGTACCCGCGGGGAGGGGGGCTACACCTTC. Translating gives CASSTRGEGGYTF. The chain uses TRBV6-6 and TRBJ1-2, with D possibly TRBD1 on 5 matching bases. The V and J ends lost 5 bases and 8 bases respectively, with 15 bases between them. In germline, CDR1 is MNHNY, CDR2 SVGAGI (reference sequence). The length of the CDR3 is 13 residues.

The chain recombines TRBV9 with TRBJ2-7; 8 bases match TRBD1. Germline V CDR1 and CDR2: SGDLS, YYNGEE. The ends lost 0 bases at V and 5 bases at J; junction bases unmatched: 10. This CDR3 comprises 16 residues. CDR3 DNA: TGTGCCAGCAGCGTAGGGGAGACAGGGGAAGTCCACGAGCAGTACTTC. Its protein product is CASSVGETGEVHEQYF.

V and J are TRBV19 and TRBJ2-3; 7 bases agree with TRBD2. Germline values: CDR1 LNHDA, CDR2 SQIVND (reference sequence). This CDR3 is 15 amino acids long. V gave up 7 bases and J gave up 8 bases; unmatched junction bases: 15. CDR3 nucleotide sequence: TGTGCCAGTATGACCTTTGCGGGGGTCTCCGGTACGCAGTATTTT. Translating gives CASMTFAGVSGTQYF.

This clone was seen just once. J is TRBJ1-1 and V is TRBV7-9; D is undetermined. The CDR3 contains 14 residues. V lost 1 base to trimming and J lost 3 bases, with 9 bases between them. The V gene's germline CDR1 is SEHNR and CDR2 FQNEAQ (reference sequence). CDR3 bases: TGTGCCAGCAGCTTAGTGGGAGAGTACACTGAAGCTTTCTTT. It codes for CASSLVGEYTEAFF.

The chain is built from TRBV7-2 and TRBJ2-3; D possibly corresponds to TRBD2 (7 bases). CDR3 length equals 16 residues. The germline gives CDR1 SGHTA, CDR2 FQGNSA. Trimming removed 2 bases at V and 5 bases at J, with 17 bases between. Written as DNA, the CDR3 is TGTGCCAGCAGCTTAAGAAGGGGGGGAGAGAGAGATACGCAGTATTTT. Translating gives CASSLRRGGERDTQYF.

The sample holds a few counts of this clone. CDR3 nucleotides: TGTGCCAGCAGCCAAGGCATTCCGGGACAGACCTACGAGCAGTACTTC. Translating gives CASSQGIPGQTYEQYF. V gene TRBV14 combines with J gene TRBJ2-7, with 7 bases aligning to TRBD1. V lost 1 base and J lost 2; bases outside the gene matches: 8. CDR1 is SGHDN, CDR2 FVKESK, per germline. The CDR3 contains 16 residues.